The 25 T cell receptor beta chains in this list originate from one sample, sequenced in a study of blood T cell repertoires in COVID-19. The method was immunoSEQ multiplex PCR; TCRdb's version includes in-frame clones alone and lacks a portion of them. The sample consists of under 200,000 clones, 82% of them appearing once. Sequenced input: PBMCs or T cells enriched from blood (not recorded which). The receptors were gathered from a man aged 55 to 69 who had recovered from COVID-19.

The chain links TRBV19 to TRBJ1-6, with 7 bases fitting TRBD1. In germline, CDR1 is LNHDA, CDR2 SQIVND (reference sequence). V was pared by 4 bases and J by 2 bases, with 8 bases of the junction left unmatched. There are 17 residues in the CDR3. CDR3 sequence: CASSKQGSFAYNSPLHF. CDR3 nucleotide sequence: TGTGCCAGTAGTAAACAGGGGAGCTTTGCCTATAATTCACCCCTCCACTTT.

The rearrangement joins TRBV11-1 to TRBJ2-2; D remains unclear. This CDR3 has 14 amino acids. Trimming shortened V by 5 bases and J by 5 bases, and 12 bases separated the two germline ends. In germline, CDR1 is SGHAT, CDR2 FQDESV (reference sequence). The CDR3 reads CASSPDRVTGELFF. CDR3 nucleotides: TGTGCCAGCAGCCCCGACCGGGTTACCGGGGAGCTGTTTTTT.

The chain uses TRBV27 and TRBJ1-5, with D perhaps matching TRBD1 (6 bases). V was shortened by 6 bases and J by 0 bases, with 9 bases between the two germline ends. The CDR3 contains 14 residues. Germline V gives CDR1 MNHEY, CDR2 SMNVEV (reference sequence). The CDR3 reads CASSDRSSNQPQHF. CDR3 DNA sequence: TGTGCCAGCAGCGACAGGAGTAGCAATCAGCCCCAGCATTTT.

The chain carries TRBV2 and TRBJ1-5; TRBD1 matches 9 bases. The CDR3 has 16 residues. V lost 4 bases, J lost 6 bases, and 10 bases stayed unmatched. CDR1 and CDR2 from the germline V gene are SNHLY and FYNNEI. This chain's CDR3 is CASSGGADRGGQPQHF. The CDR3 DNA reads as TGTGCCAGCAGTGGGGGGGCGGACAGGGGAGGTCAGCCCCAGCATTTT. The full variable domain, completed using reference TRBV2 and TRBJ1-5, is EPEVTQTPSHQVTQMGQEVILRCVPISNHLYFYWYRQILGQKVEFLVSFYNNEISEKSEIFDDQFSVERPDGSNFTLKIRSTKLEDSAMYFCASSGGADRGGQPQHFGDGTRLSIL.

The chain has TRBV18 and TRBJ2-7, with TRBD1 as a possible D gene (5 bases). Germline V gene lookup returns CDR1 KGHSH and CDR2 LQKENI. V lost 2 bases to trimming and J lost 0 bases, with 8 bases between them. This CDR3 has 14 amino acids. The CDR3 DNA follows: TGTGCCAGCTCACCATCACAGGTCTCCTACGAGCAGTACTTC. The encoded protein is CASSPSQVSYEQYF.

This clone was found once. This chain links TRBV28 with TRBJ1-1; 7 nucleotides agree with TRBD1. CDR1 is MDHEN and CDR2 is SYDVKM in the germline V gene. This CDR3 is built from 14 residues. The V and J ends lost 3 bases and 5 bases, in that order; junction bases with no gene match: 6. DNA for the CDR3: TGTGCCAGCAGTTTCCGACAGGGCGGGACTGAAGCTTTCTTT. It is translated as CASSFRQGGTEAFF.

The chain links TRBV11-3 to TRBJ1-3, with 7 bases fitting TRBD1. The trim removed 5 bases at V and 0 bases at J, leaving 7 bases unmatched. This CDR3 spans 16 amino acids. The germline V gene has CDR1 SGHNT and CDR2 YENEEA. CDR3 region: CASSREQGSSGNTIYF. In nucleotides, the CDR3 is TGTGCCAGCAGCCGAGAACAGGGGAGCTCTGGAAACACCATATATTTT.

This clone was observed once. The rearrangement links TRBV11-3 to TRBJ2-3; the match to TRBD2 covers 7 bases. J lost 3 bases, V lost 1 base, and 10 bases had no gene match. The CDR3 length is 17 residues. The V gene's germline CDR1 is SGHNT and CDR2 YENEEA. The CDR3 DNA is TGTGCCAGCAGCTTAGGTCGCGGGAGAGGGAGAACAGATACGCAGTATTTT. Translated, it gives CASSLGRGRGRTDTQYF.

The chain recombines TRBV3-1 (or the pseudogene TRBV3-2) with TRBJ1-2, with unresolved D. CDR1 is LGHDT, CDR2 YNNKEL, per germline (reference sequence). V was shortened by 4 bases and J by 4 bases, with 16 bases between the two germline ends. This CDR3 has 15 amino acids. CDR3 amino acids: CASSRGLDPGYGYTF. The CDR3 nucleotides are TGTGCCAGCAGCCGTGGACTAGACCCTGGCTATGGCTACACCTTC.

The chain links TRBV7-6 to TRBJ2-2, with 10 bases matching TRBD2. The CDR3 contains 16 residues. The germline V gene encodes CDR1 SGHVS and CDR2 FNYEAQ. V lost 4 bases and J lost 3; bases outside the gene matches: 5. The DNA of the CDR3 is TGTGCCAGCAGCTCGCAAGCGGGAGGGTACACCGGGGAGCTGTTTTTT. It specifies CASSSQAGGYTGELFF.

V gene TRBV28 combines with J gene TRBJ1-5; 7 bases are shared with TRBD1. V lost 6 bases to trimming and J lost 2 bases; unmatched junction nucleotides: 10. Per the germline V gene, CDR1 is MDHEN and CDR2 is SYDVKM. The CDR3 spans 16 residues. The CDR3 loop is CASSPKQGFGNQPQHF. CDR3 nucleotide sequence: TGTGCCAGCAGCCCCAAACAGGGGTTCGGCAATCAGCCCCAGCATTTT.

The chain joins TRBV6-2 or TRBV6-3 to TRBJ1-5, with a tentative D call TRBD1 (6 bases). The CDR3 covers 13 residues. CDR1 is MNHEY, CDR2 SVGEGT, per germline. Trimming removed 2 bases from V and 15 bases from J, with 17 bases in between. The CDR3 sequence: CASSYTGDRPAHF. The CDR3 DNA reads TGTGCCAGCAGTTACACGGGCGACAGGCCGGCGCATTTT.

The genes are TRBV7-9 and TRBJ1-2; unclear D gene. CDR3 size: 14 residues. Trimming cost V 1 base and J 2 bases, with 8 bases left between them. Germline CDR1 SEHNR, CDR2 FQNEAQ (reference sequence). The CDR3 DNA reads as TGTGCCAGCAGCTTAGTTCCGGTCAACTATGGCTACACCTTC. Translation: CASSLVPVNYGYTF.

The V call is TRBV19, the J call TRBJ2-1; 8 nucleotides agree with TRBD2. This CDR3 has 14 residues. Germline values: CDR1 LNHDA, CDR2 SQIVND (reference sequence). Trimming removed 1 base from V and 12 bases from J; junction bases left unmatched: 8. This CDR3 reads CASSIGAGEGRQFF. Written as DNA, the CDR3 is TGTGCCAGTAGTATAGGAGCGGGAGAAGGTCGGCAGTTCTTC.

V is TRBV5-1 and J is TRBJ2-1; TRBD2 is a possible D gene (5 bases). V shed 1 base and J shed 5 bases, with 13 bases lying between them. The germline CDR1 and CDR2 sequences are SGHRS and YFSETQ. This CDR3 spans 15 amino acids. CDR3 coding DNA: TGCGCCAGCAGCTTGCCCGAGACTACCAACAATGAGCAGTTCTTC. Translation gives CASSLPETTNNEQFF.

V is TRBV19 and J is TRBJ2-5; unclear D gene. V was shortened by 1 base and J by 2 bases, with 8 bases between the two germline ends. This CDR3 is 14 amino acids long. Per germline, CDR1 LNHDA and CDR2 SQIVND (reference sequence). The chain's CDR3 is CASSIVHSQETQYF. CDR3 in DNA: TGTGCCAGTAGTATAGTCCACAGTCAAGAGACCCAGTACTTC.

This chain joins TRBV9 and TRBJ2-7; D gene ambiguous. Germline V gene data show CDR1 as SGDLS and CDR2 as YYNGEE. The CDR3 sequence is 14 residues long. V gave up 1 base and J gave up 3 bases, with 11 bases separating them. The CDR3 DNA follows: TGTGCCAGCAGCGTAAACACGGAGAACTACGAGCAGTACTTC. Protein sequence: CASSVNTENYEQYF.

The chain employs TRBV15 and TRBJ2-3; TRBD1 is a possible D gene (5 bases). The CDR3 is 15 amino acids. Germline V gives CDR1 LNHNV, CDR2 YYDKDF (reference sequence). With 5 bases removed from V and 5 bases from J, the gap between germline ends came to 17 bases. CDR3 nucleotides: TGTGCCACCAGCGGCCAATACAGGCCCCAAGATACGCAGTATTTT. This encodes CATSGQYRPQDTQYF.

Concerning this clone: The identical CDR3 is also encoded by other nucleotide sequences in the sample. The CDR3 DNA is TGTGCCACCAGTGATTTAGGACAGCTCAATGAGCAGTTCTTC. Its protein is CATSDLGQLNEQFF. The gene calls are TRBV24-1 and TRBJ2-1; D may be TRBD1 (6 bases). CDR1 and CDR2 from the germline V gene are KGHDR and SFDVKD. Trimming pared 1 base from V and 6 bases from J, leaving 9 bases between. The CDR3 loop spans 14 amino acids.

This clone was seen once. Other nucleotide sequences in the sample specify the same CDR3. CDR3 loop: CASSLDRSTDTQYF. The CDR3 coding sequence is TGCGCCAGCAGCTTAGACAGGAGCACAGATACGCAGTATTTT. The chain recombines TRBV5-1 with TRBJ2-3, with a weak D call TRBD1 (6 bases). Trimming cost V 2 bases and J 0 bases, with 7 bases left between them. CDR3 size: 14 residues. The germline CDR1 and CDR2 sequences are SGHRS and YFSETQ.

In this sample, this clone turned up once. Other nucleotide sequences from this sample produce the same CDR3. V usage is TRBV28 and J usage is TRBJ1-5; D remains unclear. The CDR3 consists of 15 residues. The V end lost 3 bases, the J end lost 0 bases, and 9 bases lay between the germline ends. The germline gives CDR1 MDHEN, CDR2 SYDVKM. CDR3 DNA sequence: TGTGCCAGCAGTTTGACGGGGAATAGCAATCAGCCCCAGCATTTT. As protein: CASSLTGNSNQPQHF.

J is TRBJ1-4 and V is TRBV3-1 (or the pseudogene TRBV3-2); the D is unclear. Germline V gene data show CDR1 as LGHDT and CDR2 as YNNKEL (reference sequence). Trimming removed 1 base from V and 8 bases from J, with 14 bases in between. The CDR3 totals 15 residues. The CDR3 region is CASSQVDLLREKLFF. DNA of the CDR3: TGTGCCAGCAGCCAAGTCGACCTCCTGCGGGAAAAACTGTTTTTT.

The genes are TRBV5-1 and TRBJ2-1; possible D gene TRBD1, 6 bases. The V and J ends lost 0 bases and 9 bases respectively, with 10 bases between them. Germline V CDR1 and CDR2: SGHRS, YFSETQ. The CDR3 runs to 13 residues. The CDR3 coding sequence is TGCGCCAGCAGCTTGGTTGGGGGCGGTGAGCAGTTCTTC. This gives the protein CASSLVGGGEQFF.

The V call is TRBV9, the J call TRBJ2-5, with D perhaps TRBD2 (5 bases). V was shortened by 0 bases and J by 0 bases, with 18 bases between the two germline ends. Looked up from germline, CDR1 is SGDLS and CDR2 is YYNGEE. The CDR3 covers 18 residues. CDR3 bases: TGTGCCAGCAGCGTAGTCGACCGAGAGGGCCCGTACCAAGAGACCCAGTACTTC. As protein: CASSVVDREGPYQETQYF. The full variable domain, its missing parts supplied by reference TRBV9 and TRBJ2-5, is DSGVTQTPKHLITATGQRVTLRCSPRSGDLSVYWYQQSLDQGLQFLIQYYNGEERAKGNILERFSAQQFPDLHSELNLSSLELGDSALYFCASSVVDREGPYQETQYFGPGTRLLVL.

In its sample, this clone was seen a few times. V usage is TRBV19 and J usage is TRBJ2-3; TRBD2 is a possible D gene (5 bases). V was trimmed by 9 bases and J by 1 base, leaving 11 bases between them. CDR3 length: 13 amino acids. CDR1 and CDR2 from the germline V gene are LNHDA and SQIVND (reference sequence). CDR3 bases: TGTGCCAGCGGGGTCTGGCGCACAGATACGCAGTATTTT. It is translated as CASGVWRTDTQYF. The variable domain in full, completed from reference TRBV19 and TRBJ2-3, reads DGGITQSPKYLFRKEGQNVTLSCEQNLNHDAMYWYRQDPGQGLRLIYYSQIVNDFQKGDIAEGYSVSREKKESFPLTVTSAQKNPTAFYLCASGVWRTDTQYFGPGTRLTVL.